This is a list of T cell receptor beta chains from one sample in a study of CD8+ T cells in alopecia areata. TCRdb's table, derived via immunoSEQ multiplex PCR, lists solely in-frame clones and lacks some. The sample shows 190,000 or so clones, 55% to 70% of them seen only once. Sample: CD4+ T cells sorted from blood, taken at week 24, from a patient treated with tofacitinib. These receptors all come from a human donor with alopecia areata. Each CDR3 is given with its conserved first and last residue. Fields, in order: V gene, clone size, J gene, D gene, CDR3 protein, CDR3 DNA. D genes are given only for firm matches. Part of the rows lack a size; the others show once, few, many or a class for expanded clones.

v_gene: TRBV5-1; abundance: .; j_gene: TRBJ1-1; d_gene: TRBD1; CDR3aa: CASSSAGQRMNTEAFF; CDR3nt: TGCGCCAGCAGCTCAGCGGGACAGAGGATGAACACTGAAGCTTTCTTT
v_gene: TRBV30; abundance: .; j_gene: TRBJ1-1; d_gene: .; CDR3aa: CAWSAGRSTEAFF; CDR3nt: TGTGCCTGGAGTGCGGGGAGGAGTACTGAAGCTTTCTTT
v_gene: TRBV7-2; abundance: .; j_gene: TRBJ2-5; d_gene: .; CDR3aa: CASSLMGNPQETQYF; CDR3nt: TGTGCCAGCAGCTTAATGGGCAACCCACAAGAGACCCAGTACTTC
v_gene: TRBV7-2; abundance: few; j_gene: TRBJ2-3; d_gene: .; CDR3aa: CASNVAGHTDTQYF; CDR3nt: TGTGCCAGCAACGTCGCGGGACACACAGATACGCAGTATTTT
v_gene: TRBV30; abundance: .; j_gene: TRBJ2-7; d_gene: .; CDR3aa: CAWSVKGAYEQYF; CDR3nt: TGTGCCTGGAGTGTAAAGGGGGCCTACGAGCAGTACTTC
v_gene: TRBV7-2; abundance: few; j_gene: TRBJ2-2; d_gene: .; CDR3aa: CASSSRHRVGGELFF; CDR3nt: TGTGCCAGCAGCTCCCGCCATCGGGTGGGCGGGGAGCTGTTTTTT
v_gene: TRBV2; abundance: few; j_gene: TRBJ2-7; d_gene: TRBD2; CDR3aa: CASSELGTSGGQYEQYF; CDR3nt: TGTGCCAGCAGTGAACTCGGGACTAGCGGGGGACAATACGAGCAGTACTTC
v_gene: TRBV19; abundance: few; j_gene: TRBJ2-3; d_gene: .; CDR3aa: CASSFRLTDTQYF; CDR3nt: TGTGCCAGTAGTTTTCGGCTGACAGATACGCAGTATTTT
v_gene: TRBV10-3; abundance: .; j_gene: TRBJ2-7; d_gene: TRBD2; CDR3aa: CAISREGDEQYF; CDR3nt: TGTGCCATCTCGAGGGAGGGCGACGAGCAGTACTTC
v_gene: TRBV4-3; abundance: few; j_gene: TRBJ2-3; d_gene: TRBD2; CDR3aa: CASSPGGGTDTQYF; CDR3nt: TGCGCCAGCAGTCCGGGCGGGGGGACAGATACGCAGTATTTT
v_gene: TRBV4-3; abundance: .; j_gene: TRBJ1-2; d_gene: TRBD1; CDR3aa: CASTPTGEVYGYTF; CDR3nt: TGCGCCAGCACGCCGACAGGGGAGGTCTATGGCTACACCTTC
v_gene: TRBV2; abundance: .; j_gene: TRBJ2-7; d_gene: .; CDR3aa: CASSGQDEQYF; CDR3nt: TGTGCCAGCAGTGGGCAGGACGAGCAGTACTTC
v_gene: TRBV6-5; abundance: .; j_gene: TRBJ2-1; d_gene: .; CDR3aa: CASSYSLTSYNEQFF; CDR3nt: TGTGCCAGCAGTTACTCTCTGACATCCTACAATGAGCAGTTCTTC
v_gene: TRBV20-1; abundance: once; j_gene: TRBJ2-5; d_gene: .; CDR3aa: CSAALRETQYF; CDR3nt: TGCAGTGCTGCCCTTAGAGAGACCCAGTACTTC
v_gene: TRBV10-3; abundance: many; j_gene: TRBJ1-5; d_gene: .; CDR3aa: CAISANNNQPQHF; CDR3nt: TGTGCCATCAGCGCGAACAACAATCAGCCCCAGCATTTT
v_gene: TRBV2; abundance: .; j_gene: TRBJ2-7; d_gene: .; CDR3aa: CASSELTRGHYEQYF; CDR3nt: TGTGCCAGCAGTGAATTGACTAGGGGCCATTACGAGCAGTACTTC